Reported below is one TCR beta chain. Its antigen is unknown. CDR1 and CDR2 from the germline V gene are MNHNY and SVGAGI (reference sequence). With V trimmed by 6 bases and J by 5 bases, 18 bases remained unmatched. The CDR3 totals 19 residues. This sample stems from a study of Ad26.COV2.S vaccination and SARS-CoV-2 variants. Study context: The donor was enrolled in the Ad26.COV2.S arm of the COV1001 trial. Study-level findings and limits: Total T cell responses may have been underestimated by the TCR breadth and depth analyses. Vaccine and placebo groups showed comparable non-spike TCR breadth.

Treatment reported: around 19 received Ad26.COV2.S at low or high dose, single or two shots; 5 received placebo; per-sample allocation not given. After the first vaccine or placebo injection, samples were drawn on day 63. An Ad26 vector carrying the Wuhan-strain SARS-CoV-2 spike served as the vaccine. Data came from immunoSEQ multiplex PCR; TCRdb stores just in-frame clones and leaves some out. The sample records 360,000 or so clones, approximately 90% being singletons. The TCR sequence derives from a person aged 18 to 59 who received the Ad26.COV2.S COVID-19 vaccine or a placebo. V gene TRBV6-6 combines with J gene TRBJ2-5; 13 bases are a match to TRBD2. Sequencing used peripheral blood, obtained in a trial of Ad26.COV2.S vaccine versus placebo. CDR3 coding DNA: TGTGCCAGCAGCTTGGGACTAGCGGGATCAAGAGCCAGGGTGGAGACCCAGTACTTC. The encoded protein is CASSLGLAGSRARVETQYF.